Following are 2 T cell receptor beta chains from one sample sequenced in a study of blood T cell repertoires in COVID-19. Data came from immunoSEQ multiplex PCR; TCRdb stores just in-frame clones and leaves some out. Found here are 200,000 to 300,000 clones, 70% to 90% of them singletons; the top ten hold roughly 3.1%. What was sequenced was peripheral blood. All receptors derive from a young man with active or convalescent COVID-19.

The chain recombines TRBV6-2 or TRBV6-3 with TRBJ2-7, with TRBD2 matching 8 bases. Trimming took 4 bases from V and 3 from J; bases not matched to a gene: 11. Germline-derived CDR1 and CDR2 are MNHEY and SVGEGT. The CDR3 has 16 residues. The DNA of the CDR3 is TGTGCCAGCAGTTCCTCCCAGGTAAGCGGGAGCTACGAGCAGTACTTC. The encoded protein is CASSSSQVSGSYEQYF.

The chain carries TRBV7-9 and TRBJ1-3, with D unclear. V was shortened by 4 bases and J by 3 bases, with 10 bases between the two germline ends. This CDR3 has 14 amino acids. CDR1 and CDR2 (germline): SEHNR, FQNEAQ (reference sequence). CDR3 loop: CASSSIRGGNTIYF. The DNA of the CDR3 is TGTGCCAGCAGCTCCATTCGGGGTGGAAACACCATATATTTT.